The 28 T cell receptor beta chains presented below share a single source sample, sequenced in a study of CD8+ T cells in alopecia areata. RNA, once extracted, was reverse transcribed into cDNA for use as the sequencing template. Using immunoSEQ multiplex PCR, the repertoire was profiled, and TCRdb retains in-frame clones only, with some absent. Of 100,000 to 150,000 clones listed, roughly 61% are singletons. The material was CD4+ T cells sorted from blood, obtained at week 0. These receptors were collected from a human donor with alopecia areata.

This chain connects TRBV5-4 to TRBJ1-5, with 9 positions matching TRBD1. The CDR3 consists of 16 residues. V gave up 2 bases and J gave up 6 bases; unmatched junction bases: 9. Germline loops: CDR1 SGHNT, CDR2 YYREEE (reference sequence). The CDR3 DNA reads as TGTGCCAGCAGCTTAACGGGACAGGGATGGAGTCAGCCCCAGCATTTT. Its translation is CASSLTGQGWSQPQHF.

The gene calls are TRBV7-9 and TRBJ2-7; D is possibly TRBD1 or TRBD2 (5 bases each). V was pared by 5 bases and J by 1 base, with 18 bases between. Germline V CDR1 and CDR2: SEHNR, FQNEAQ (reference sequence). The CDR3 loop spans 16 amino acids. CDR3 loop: CASSQLRDRGSYEQYF. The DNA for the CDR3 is TGTGCCAGCAGCCAGCTCCGGGACCGTGGTTCCTACGAGCAGTACTTC.

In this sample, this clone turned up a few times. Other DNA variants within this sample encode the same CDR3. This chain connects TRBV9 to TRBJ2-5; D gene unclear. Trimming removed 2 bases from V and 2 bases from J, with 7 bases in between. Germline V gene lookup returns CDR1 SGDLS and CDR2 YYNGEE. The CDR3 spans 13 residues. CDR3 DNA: TGTGCCAGCAGCGTCGCAGTACAAGAGACCCAGTACTTC. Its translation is CASSVAVQETQYF.

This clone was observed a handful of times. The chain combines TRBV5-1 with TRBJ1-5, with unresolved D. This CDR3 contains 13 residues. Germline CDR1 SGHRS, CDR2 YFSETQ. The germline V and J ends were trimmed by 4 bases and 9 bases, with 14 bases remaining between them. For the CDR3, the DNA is TGCGCCAGCAGCCCTGTCGGAGGATGGCCCCAGCATTTT. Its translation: CASSPVGGWPQHF.

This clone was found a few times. CDR3 nucleotides: TGTGCCAGCAGTTACTCGAATCGCAGGCACAACATTCAGTACTTC. This translates into CASSYSNRRHNIQYF. V is TRBV6-6 and J is TRBJ2-4; D ambiguous. The germline V gene encodes CDR1 MNHNY and CDR2 SVGAGI (reference sequence). Trimming cost V 0 bases and J 7 bases, with 13 bases left between them. The CDR3 sequence is 15 residues long.

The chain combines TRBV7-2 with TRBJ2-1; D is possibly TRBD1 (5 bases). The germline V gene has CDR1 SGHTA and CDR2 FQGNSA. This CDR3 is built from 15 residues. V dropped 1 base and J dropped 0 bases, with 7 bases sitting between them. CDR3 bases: TGTGCCAGCAGCTTAGTTGGGGCCTCCTACAATGAGCAGTTCTTC. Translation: CASSLVGASYNEQFF.

CDR3 residues: CASSDGLVGSNEQFF. CDR3 bases: TGTGCCAGCAGTGACGGACTAGTCGGTAGCAATGAGCAGTTCTTC. The V call is TRBV25-1, the J call TRBJ2-1; 7 bases match TRBD2. This CDR3 region has 15 residues. CDR1 MGHDK and CDR2 SYGVNS come from the germline V gene. With 3 bases clipped from V and 6 bases from J, the junction kept 8 bases outside the gene matches. The whole variable domain, remainder taken from reference TRBV25-1 and TRBJ2-1, is EADIYQTPRYLVIGTGKKITLECSQTMGHDKMYWYQQDPGMELHLIHYSYGVNSTEKGDLSSESTVSRIRTEHFPLTLESARPSHTSQYLCASSDGLVGSNEQFFGPGTRLTVL.

DNA of the CDR3: TGTGCCATCAGTAGCCCGGGACTCCTACGCGAGCAGTACTTC. Protein: CAISSPGLLREQYF. V gene TRBV10-3 combines with J gene TRBJ2-7; a weak D match, TRBD2 (6 bases). The germline CDR1 and CDR2 sequences are ENHRY and SYGVKD. The V and J ends lost 5 bases and 6 bases respectively, with 17 bases between them. CDR3 length: 14 residues.

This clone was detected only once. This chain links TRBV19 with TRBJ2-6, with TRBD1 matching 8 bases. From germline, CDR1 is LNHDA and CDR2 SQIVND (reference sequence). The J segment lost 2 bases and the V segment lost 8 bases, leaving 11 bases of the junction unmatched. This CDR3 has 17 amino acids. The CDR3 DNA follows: TGTGCCAGTGGAGAGGGGCCAGGGGGCCCTGGGGCCAACGTCCTGACTTTC. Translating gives CASGEGPGGPGANVLTF.

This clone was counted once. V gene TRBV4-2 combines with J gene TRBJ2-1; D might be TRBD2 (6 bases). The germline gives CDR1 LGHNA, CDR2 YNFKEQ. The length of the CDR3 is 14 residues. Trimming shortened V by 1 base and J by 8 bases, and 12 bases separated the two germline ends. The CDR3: CASSQVTGTHEQFF. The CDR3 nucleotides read TGTGCCAGCAGCCAAGTCACCGGGACTCATGAGCAGTTCTTC.

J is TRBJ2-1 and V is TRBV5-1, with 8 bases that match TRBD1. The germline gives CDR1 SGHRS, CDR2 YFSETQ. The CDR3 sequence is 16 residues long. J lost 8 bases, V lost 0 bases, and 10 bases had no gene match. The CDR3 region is CASSLAVGQALDEQFF. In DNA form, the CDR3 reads TGCGCCAGCAGCTTGGCCGTGGGACAGGCCCTCGATGAGCAGTTCTTC.

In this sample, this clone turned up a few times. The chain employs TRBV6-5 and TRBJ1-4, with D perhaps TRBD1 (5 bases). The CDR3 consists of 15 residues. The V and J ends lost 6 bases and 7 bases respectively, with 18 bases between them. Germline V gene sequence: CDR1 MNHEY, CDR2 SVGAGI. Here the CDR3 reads CASRERDAAGEKLFF. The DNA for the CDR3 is TGTGCCAGCAGAGAACGGGACGCCGCGGGTGAAAAACTGTTTTTT.

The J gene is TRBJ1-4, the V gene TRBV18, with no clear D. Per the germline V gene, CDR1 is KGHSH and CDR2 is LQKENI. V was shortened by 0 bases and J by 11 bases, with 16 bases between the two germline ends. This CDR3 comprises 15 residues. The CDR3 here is CASSPPVAELKKLFF. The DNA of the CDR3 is TGTGCCAGCTCACCACCGGTGGCAGAACTGAAGAAACTGTTTTTT.

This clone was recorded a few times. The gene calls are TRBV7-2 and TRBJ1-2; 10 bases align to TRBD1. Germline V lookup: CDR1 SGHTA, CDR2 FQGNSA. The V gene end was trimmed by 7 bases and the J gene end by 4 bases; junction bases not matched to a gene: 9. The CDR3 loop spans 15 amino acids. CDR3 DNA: TGTGCCAGCACCTCCGGGACAGGGGTTGCCTATGGCTACACCTTC. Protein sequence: CASTSGTGVAYGYTF.

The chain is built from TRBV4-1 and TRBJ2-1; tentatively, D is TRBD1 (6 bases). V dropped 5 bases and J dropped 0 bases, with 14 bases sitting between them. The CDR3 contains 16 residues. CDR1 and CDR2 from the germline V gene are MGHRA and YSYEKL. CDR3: CASSDGTQSSYNEQFF. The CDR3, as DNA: TGCGCCAGCAGCGACGGGACACAGAGCTCCTACAATGAGCAGTTCTTC.

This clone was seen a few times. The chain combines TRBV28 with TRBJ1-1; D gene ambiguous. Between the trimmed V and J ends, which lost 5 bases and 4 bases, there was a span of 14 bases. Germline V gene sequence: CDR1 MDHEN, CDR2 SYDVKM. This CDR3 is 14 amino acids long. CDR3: CASSIYNVGTEAFF. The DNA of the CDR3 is TGTGCCAGCAGTATCTACAACGTGGGCACTGAAGCTTTCTTT.

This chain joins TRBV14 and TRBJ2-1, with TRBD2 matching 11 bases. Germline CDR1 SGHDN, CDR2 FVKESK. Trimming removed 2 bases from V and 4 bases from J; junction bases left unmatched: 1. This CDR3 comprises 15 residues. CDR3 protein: CASSQLAGGYNEQFF. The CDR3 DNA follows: TGTGCCAGCAGCCAACTAGCGGGGGGATACAATGAGCAGTTCTTC.

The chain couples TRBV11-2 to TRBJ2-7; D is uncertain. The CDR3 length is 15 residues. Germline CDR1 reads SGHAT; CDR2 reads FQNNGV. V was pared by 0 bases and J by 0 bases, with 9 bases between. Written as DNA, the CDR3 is TGTGCCAGCAGCTTAGAGGCAGTCATCTCCTACGAGCAGTACTTC. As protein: CASSLEAVISYEQYF.

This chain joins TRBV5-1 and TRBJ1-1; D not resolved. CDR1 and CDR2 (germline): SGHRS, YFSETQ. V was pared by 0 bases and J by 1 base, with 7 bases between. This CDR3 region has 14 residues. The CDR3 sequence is CASSLGPENTEAFF. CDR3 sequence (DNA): TGCGCCAGCAGCTTGGGACCGGAGAACACTGAAGCTTTCTTT.

The CDR3 DNA is TGTGCCAGCAGTCGTGACAAGAATTATGGCTACACCTTC. Translating gives CASSRDKNYGYTF. This chain joins TRBV28 and TRBJ1-2; no clear D. Germline loops: CDR1 MDHEN, CDR2 SYDVKM. The CDR3 runs to 13 residues. Between the trimmed V and J ends, which lost 5 bases and 5 bases, there was a span of 12 bases.

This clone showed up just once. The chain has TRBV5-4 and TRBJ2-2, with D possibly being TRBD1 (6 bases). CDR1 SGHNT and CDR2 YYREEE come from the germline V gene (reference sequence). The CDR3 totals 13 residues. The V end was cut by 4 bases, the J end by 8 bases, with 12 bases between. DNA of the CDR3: TGTGCCAGCAGCCCTCACAGGGAAGGGGAGCTGTTTTTT. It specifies CASSPHREGELFF. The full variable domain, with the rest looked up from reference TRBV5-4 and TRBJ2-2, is ETGVTQSPTHLIKTRGQQVTLRCSSQSGHNTVSWYQQALGQGPQFIFQYYREEENGRGNFPPRFSGLQFPNYSSELNVNALELDDSALYLCASSPHREGELFFGEGSRLTVL.

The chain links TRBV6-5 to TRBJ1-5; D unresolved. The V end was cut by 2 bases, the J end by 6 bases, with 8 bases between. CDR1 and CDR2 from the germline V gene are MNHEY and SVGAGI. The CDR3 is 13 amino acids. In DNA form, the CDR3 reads TGTGCCAGCAGTTACGGACTCGGTCAGCCCCAGCATTTT. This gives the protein CASSYGLGQPQHF.

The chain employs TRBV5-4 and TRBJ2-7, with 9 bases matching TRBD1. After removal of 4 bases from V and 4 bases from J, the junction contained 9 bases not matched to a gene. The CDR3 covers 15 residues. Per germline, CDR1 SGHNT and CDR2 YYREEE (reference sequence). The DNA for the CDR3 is TGTGCCAGCAGCCTCAGACAGGGGGGGCTTTACGAGCAGTACTTC. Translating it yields CASSLRQGGLYEQYF.

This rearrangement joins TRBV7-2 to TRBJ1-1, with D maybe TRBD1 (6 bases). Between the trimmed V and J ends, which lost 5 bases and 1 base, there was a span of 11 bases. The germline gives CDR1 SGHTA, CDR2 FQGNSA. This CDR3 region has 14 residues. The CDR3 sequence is CASSAQGRNTEAFF. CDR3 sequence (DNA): TGTGCCAGCAGCGCGCAGGGGAGGAACACTGAAGCTTTCTTT. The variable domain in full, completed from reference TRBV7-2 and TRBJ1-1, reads GAGVSQSPSNKVTEKGKDVELRCDPISGHTALYWYRQSLGQGLEFLIYFQGNSAPDKSGLPSDRFSAERTGGSVSTLTIQRTQQEDSAVYLCASSAQGRNTEAFFGQGTRLTVV.

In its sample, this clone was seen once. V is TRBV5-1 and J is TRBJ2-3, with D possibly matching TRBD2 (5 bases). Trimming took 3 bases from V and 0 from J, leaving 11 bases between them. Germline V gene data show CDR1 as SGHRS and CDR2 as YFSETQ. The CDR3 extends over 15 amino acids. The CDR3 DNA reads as TGCGCCAGCAGCTCAGGTAGGAGGAGCACAGATACGCAGTATTTT. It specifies CASSSGRRSTDTQYF.

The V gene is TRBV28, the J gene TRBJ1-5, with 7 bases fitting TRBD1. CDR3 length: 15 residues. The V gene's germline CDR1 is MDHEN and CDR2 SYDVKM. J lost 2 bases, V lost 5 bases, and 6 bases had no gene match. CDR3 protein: CASSGIGQGNQPQHF. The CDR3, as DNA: TGTGCCAGCAGTGGAATAGGACAGGGCAATCAGCCCCAGCATTTT. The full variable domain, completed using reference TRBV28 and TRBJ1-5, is DVKVTQSSRYLVKRTGEKVFLECVQDMDHENMFWYRQDPGLGLRLIYFSYDVKMKEKGDIPEGYSVSREKKERFSLILESASTNQTSMYLCASSGIGQGNQPQHFGDGTRLSIL.

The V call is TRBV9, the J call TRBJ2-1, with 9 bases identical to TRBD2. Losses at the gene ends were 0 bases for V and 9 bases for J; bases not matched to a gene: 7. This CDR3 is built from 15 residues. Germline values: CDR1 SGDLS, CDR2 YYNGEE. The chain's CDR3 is CASSVGPAGGREQFF. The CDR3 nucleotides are TGTGCCAGCAGCGTAGGGCCAGCGGGGGGTCGTGAGCAGTTCTTC.

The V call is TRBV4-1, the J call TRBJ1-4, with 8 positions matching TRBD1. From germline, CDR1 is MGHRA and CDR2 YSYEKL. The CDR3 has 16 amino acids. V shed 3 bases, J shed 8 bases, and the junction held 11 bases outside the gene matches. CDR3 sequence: CASSHPGGQGPEKLFF. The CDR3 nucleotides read TGCGCCAGCAGCCACCCCGGCGGACAGGGCCCCGAAAAACTGTTTTTT.